Detailed here is one TCR beta chain. Which antigen it targets is not known. It has no much larger one-base neighbor in the sample; base qualities were not kept. Per the publication, the time point label means: cycle 2 day 1 (C2D1) of nivolumab. Relapse after autologous stem cell transplantation had occurred in all trial patients, and cohorts A, B and C were distinguished by prior brentuximab vedotin exposure. The trial cohort included around 56 patients with relapsed/refractory classical Hodgkin lymphoma, and each patient had a best overall response of complete response, partial response or progressive disease. Single-agent nivolumab was administered to trial patients in the multi-cohort phase II CheckMate 205 trial. Best overall response was determined by an independent review committee according to the 2007 International Working Group response criteria. PBMCs from the trial were collected at three points: immediately before nivolumab initiation (C1D1), and during therapy at cycle 2 day 1 and cycle 4 day 1. After peripheral blood was drawn into 8 mL Vacutainer Cell Preparation Tubes, PBMCs were isolated by centrifugation and then cryopreserved.

The sample belongs to a study of PD-1 blockade in classical Hodgkin lymphoma (dated by TCRdb to about 2020). Regarding the research as a whole: Nivolumab dosing was 3 mg/kg intravenously every 2 weeks, continuing until either disease progression or unacceptable toxicity. The study used CyTOF and TCR beta sequencing to define a peripheral blood immune signature of response to PD-1 blockade in classical Hodgkin lymphoma. Beyond this particular receptor, the publication reports: CD4+ but not CD8+ TCR diversity rose significantly by C4D1 (p=0.0027 vs p=0.16), most apparent in complete responders (p=0.02). Lower diversity was observed in patients in whom nivolumab was started less than 1 year after ASCT, and these patients were excluded from later analyses so that confounding by immune reconstitution would be avoided. Newly diagnosed patients were reported to have lower baseline TCR diversity than healthy donors, and relapsed/refractory patients were reported to have lower baseline TCR diversity still. Trial patients achieving complete response had baseline diversity similar to newly diagnosed patients, whereas partial responders and progressors had significantly lower diversity. The study covered only a single clinical trial cohort, and the causes of the repertoire differences, possibly disease activity or prior therapy, were still not defined.

The CDR3 spans 17 residues, from the cysteine through the phenylalanine. This entry keeps only the CDR3 DNA: 51 bases, framed from base 1. In the germline V gene, CDR1 corresponds to ENHRY and CDR2 to SYGVKD. V was cut back by 8 bases and J by 0 bases, leaving a gap of 20 bases between them. Genomic DNA was isolated using the Qiagen DNeasy kit from unsorted PBMCs as well as from negatively selected CD4+ and CD8+ fractions. TCR beta CDR3 regions were subjected to amplification by immunoSEQ multiplex PCR with primers that anneal to V and J segments. A synthetic immune receptor repertoire was used to minimize amplification bias, and any residual bias was removed computationally once sequencing was done. Per the original workflow: Repertoire diversity was quantified as the Shannon entropy index using custom Python scripts. Unsorted, CD4+ and CD8+ repertoires were examined separately, except in combined analyses, for which CD4+ and CD8+ sequences were merged in silico. Clonal expansion was defined as at least a 2-fold frequency increase after treatment relative to C1D1, with a pseudocount of 0.5 for undetected baseline clones. Clones with 0 or 1 copy at C1D1 were classified as singleton clones, and clones with 2 or more copies were classified as non-singleton clones. By matching protein sequences in sorted samples from the same patient, clones expanded in unsorted samples were annotated as CD4+, CD8+ or unknown. Diversity changes from C1D1 to C4D1 were tested in paired samples using Wilcoxon tests. As stored in TCRdb, this immuneACCESS dataset retains in-frame rearrangements with V and J assigned. A fraction of the clones does not appear; measured against another copy, unresolved V genes explain less than half of the discrepancy, and the remainder lacks a known reason. The V and J calls and clone size were taken over from that table, and D and trimming were inferred from the DNA. This sample holds about 6,600 clones; about 86% were observed only once. The ten largest clones represent approximately 47% of the sample.

The sequence came from a human donor with classical Hodgkin lymphoma. The chain was built from TRBV10-3 and TRBJ1-3; possibly the D gene is TRBD1, per 6 matching bases. The sample in question was peripheral blood mononuclear cells (PBMCs), obtained before the second cycle of nivolumab. CDR3 region: CAISRGGPSGSGNTIYF. The DNA sequence is TGTGCCATCTCTCGGGGGGGCCCCTCCGGCTCTGGAAACACCATATATTTT.